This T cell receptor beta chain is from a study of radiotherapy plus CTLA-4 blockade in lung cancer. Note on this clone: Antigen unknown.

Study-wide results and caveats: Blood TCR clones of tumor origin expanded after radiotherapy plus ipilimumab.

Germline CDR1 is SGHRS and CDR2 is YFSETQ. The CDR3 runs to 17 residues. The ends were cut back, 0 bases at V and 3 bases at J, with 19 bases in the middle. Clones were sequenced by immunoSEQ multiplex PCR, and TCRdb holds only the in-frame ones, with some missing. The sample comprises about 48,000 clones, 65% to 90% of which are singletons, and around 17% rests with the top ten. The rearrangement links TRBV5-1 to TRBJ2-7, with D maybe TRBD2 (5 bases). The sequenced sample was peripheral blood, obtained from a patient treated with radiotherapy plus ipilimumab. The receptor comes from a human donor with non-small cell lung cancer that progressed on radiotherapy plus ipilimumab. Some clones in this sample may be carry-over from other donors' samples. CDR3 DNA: TGCGCCAGCAGCTTGGATGGTGGGCGGGCGCAAAGCTACGAGCAGTACTTC. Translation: CASSLDGGRAQSYEQYF.